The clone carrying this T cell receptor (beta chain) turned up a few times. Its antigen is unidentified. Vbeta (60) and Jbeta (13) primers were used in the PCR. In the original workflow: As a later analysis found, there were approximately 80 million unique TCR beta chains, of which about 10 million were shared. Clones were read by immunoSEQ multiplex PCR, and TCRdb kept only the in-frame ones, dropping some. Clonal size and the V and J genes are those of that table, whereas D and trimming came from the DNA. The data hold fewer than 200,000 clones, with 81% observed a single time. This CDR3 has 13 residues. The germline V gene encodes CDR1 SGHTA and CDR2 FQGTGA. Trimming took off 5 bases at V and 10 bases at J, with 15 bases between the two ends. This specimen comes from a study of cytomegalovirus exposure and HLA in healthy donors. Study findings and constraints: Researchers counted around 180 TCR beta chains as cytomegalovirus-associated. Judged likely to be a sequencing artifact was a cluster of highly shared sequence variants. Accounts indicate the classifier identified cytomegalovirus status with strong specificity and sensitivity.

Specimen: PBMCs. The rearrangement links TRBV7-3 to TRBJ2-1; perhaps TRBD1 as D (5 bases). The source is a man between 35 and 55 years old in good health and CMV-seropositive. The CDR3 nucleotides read TGTGCCAGCAGCGCCCGGACATCCGAGGAGCAGTTCTTC. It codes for CASSARTSEEQFF.